This TCR beta chain was captured by sequencing in a study of cytomegalovirus exposure and HLA in healthy donors. The PCR ran on 60 Vbeta and 13 Jbeta primers. Assay used: immunoSEQ multiplex PCR; TCRdb lists only in-frame clones, some missing. The sample lists 150,000 to 200,000 clones; roughly 87% were seen once. The V gene lost 3 bases and the J gene lost 4 bases, with 8 bases spanning the gap. The CDR3 sequence is 13 residues long. Germline V CDR1 and CDR2: SGHRS, YFSETQ. The study, taken as a whole, reports: Highly shared sequence variants in one cluster were likely a sequencing artifact.

Turning to this clone: Its antigen is not known.

The specimen was PBMCs. This chain joins TRBV5-1 and TRBJ2-4; the D gene is possibly TRBD2 (5 bases). The TCR originated in a girl under three years old in good health and CMV-seronegative. The CDR3 coding sequence is TGCGCCAGCAGCTCGAGCGGTAAAAACATTCAGTACTTC. Translated: CASSSSGKNIQYF.